The clone carrying this T cell receptor (beta chain) was detected only a few times. The antigen is not known. The entry originates in a study of blood T cells in healthy people across ages. Turning to the study itself: The template switching approach captured approximately one barcoded beta molecule for every two T cells. Whole-study results and caveats: A strong correlation was seen between TCR beta diversity and naive T cell percentage.

The CDR3 contains 15 residues. Deletions cut 4 bases from V and 0 bases from J, with 13 bases between. Looked up from germline, CDR1 is SGHDT and CDR2 is YYEEEE. Using a J-beta primer mix together with a sample-barcoded 5' primer, a second PCR was run for roughly 6 to 12 cycles. Tags on each cDNA molecule came from a template-switch adaptor with 12 random nucleotides. In TCRdb, the 5' RACE reads were re-called with MiXCR into one record per CDR3 protein. Here the sample spans roughly 410,000 distinct CDR3 sequences, more than 45% being singletons. This chain uses TRBV5-6 with TRBJ1-2; maybe TRBD1 (5 bases). The sample consisted of blood. This clonotype was obtained from a man aged 55-75 years in good health. The CDR3 here is CASSPLGTANYGYTF. CDR3 DNA: TGTGCCAGCAGCCCACTCGGGACCGCTAACTATGGCTACACCTTC.